The rows below give T cell receptor beta chains drawn from one sample of a study of T cells in pancreatic ductal adenocarcinoma. The table came from immunoSEQ multiplex PCR; TCRdb's copy has only in-frame clones and leaves some out. The profile shows around 2,500 clones, around 84% of them singletons. Sequencing input: pancreatic tumor tissue. The receptor set was obtained from a human donor with pancreatic ductal adenocarcinoma. Both conserved end residues are trimmed from each CDR3. Each record gives: clone size, J gene, V gene, CDR3 protein. Clone size, where shown, is once, few, many, or a class for clones that have expanded.

once	TRBJ2-3	TRBV7-9	ASSLGGNPDTQY
NA	TRBJ2-5	TRBV28	ASGPGQRHQETQY
NA	TRBJ1-6	TRBV7-2	ASNPGLFSPLH
NA	TRBJ2-1	TRBV25-1	ASSVGQLNNEQF
NA	TRBJ1-5	TRBV18	ASSLGGRGNNQPQH
NA	TRBJ2-3	TRBV7-3	ASSLGALSTDTQY
once	TRBJ1-2	TRBV19	ASSTTGERGYGYT
NA	TRBJ2-7	TRBV13	ASSSAPPGQGYEQY
NA	TRBJ1-4	TRBV6-5	ASRYGQGGEKLF
NA	TRBJ1-1	TRBV7-9	ASSLGVFAEAF
NA	TRBJ2-7	TRBV15	ATSRGLSTTYEQY
NA	TRBJ1-4	TRBV28	ASSFSPGQGFGNEKLF
NA	TRBJ2-7	TRBV5-8	ASSGYGINSYEQY
NA	TRBJ2-5	TRBV2	ASWDRGPGRY